This is a list of T cell receptor beta chains from one sample in a study of cytomegalovirus exposure and HLA in healthy donors. Profiling relied on immunoSEQ multiplex PCR, and the TCRdb table lists in-frame clones only, not all of them. The repertoire holds some 120,000 clones, with approximately 80% as singletons. Source material: PBMCs. These receptors were collected from a man aged 35 to 55 in good health and CMV-seronegative. Both conserved end residues are part of each CDR3. The D gene is left open where the match is weak. Rows may omit the clone size; those that give it use once, few, many or a size class.

length	V	J	size	D	DNA	CDR3
14	TRBV18	TRBJ2-1	-	-	TGTGCCAGCTCACCACCGGGGGCGCCCAATGAGCAGTTCTTC	CASSPPGAPNEQFF
14	TRBV13	TRBJ2-7	-	-	TGTGCCAGCAGCGACCAGGGGGGAACCTACGAGCAGTACTTC	CASSDQGGTYEQYF
14	TRBV30	TRBJ1-4	-	TRBD1	TGTGCCTGGAGTGTACGGGACAGTGGGGAAAAACTGTTTTTT	CAWSVRDSGEKLFF
18	TRBV14	TRBJ1-2	-	TRBD1	TGTGCCAGCAGCCAACCTAAGCCGGGACAGGGATTGAACTATGGCTACACCTTC	CASSQPKPGQGLNYGYTF
15	TRBV5-1	TRBJ1-3	-	TRBD1	TGCGCCAGCAGCTCTACAGGGGGCTCTGGAAACACCATATATTTT	CASSSTGGSGNTIYF
15	TRBV10-3	TRBJ2-5	-	TRBD2	TGTGCCATCAGTGAGGTAGCGGGAGGCCAAGAGACCCAGTACTTC	CAISEVAGGQETQYF
15	TRBV5-1	TRBJ2-7	-	-	TGCGCCAGCAGCTCAGGGACACAGGGACCGGGGGAGCAGTACTTC	CASSSGTQGPGEQYF
14	TRBV28	TRBJ1-4	-	-	TGTGCCAGCGGACTCCCGAGGACAGATGAAAAACTGTTTTTT	CASGLPRTDEKLFF
14	TRBV25-1	TRBJ1-2	once	TRBD1	TGTGCCAGCAGTGGATCGACAGGGGCCTATGGCTACACCTTC	CASSGSTGAYGYTF
13	TRBV7-2	TRBJ1-2	-	-	TGTGCCAGCAGCTTAGAGAGGGTCGGAGGCTACACCTTC	CASSLERVGGYTF
15	TRBV5-1	TRBJ2-5	-	TRBD2	TGCGCCAGCAGTCCGACCGGACTAGCTAGGGAGACCCAGTACTTC	CASSPTGLARETQYF
18	TRBV30	TRBJ1-1	-	-	TGTGCCTGGAGTGTGTTTCGGGACAATCGGGTTGGGGACACTGAAGCTTTCTTT	CAWSVFRDNRVGDTEAFF
14	TRBV19	TRBJ2-2	-	-	TGTGCCAGTAGTCCGGGACTCCCCCACGGGGAGCTGTTTTTT	CASSPGLPHGELFF
16	TRBV23-1	TRBJ1-4	-	TRBD1	TGCGCCAGAATTAACAGGGGGCTGGAAACTAATGAAAAACTGTTTTTT	CARINRGLETNEKLFF
14	TRBV6-1	TRBJ2-2	-	-	TGTGCCAGCATTCTGTTAGCGAACACCGGGGAGCTGTTTTTT	CASILLANTGELFF
13	TRBV7-2	TRBJ2-4	once	-	TGTGCCAGCAGCTTTGAACAGCAAAACATTCAGTACTTC	CASSFEQQNIQYF
14	TRBV4-1	TRBJ1-4	-	TRBD1	TGCGCCAGCAGCCTAAGACAGGGCGATGAAAAACTGTTTTTT	CASSLRQGDEKLFF
13	TRBV30	TRBJ1-1	few	-	TGTGCCTGGAGCCCAGGGGTTTGGACTGAAGCTTTCTTT	CAWSPGVWTEAFF
15	TRBV6-4	TRBJ2-1	-	TRBD2	TGTGCCAGCAGTGACGGGCTAGCGGGAGATGATGAGCAGTTCTTC	CASSDGLAGDDEQFF
14	TRBV5-1	TRBJ2-5	-	-	TGCGCCAGCAGCTTGGTACAGGTCCAAGAGACCCAGTACTTC	CASSLVQVQETQYF
14	TRBV30	TRBJ1-1	once	-	TGTGCCTGGAGTAGTACACAGCTCGACACTGAAGCTTTCTTT	CAWSSTQLDTEAFF
14	TRBV15	TRBJ1-5	once	TRBD1	TGTGCCACCAGCGGCAGGGACAGAGAACAGCCCCAGCATTTT	CATSGRDREQPQHF
14	TRBV5-1	TRBJ1-2	-	-	TGCGCCAGCAGCTTGGCAGGGCAGGGCAAGGGCTACACCTTC	CASSLAGQGKGYTF
16	TRBV6-5	TRBJ1-6	-	TRBD1	TGTGCCAGCAGTTACCAAGGAGGACAGGCGGATTCACCCCTCCACTTT	CASSYQGGQADSPLHF
12	TRBV9	TRBJ2-5	-	TRBD2	TGTGCCAGCAGCAGGACTAGCGGCCCCCGGTACTTC	CASSRTSGPRYF
15	TRBV5-5	TRBJ2-7	-	TRBD1	TGTGCCAGCAGCTTGGCGACAGGGGCAAACTACGAGCAGTACTTC	CASSLATGANYEQYF
13	TRBV18	TRBJ1-4	-	-	TGTGCCAGCTCACCCCTAAGCGGTGAAAAACTGTTTTTT	CASSPLSGEKLFF
19	TRBV11-2	TRBJ2-1	-	-	TGTGCCAGCAGCTTAGATGCTCCCCTTCGTGGGAGGCCCTACAATGAGCAGTTCTTC	CASSLDAPLRGRPYNEQFF
17	TRBV6-1	TRBJ2-1	-	-	TGTGCCAGCAGTGAAGCGTTCTCTAGCGCCGATTACAATGAGCAGTTCTTC	CASSEAFSSADYNEQFF
15	TRBV2	TRBJ1-5	-	TRBD1	TGTGCCAGCAGTGGGATGAACAGGGGGAATCAGCCCCAGCATTTT	CASSGMNRGNQPQHF
14	TRBV6-5	TRBJ2-7	-	TRBD1	TGTGCCAGCAGTAAACCGGGACAGAGCGGAGAGCAGTACTTC	CASSKPGQSGEQYF
13	TRBV2	TRBJ2-7	-	-	TGTGCCAGCAGTGACGCGAGTCGCTACGAGCAGTACTTC	CASSDASRYEQYF
13	TRBV5-1	TRBJ2-3	-	-	TGCGCCAGCAGCTTTGCAGGGATGGATACGCAGTATTTT	CASSFAGMDTQYF
13	TRBV18	TRBJ2-5	-	TRBD2	TGTGCCAGCTCACCACAGGGAGGGGAGACCCAGTACTTC	CASSPQGGETQYF
14	TRBV7-2	TRBJ1-1	-	-	TGTGCCAGCAGCGTACCGGGACAGAACACTGAAGCTTTCTTT	CASSVPGQNTEAFF
12	TRBV11-2	TRBJ1-2	-	-	TGTGCCAGCAGCCAAGAGAACTATGGCTACACCTTC	CASSQENYGYTF
13	TRBV6-5	TRBJ1-4	-	-	TGTGCCAGCAGTAAGGACAGATCGTGGAAACTGTTTTTT	CASSKDRSWKLFF
14	TRBV5-1	TRBJ2-7	-	TRBD1	TGCGCCAGCAGCTGGGGACAGGGTGGGCACGAGCAGTACTTC	CASSWGQGGHEQYF
14	TRBV28	TRBJ1-5	-	-	TGTGCCAGCAGTTTATCGCAGCGATATCAGCCCCAGCATTTT	CASSLSQRYQPQHF
12	TRBV5-4	TRBJ2-5	-	-	TGTGCCACTGGACTCGAACAAGAGACCCAGTACTTC	CATGLEQETQYF
15	TRBV7-9	TRBJ1-5	few	TRBD1	TGTGCCAGCAGCCAGACAGGGGGAGGAAATCAGCCCCAGCATTTT	CASSQTGGGNQPQHF
16	TRBV6-1	TRBJ2-7	-	TRBD2	TGTGCCAGCAGTGAAGGGAAACTAGCGGGGGGCTACGAGCAGTACTTC	CASSEGKLAGGYEQYF
14	TRBV6-6	TRBJ2-5	-	TRBD1	TGTGCCAGCAGCCCACAGGGGGCATATGAGACCCAGTACTTC	CASSPQGAYETQYF
15	TRBV5-1	TRBJ2-7	-	TRBD2	TGCGCCAGCAGCCAGCGCGGGAGGGGGTCCTACGAGCAGTACTTC	CASSQRGRGSYEQYF
13	TRBV6-6	TRBJ1-1	few	TRBD1	TGTGCCAGCAGTTACCAGGGGGCAGATGAAGCTTTCTTT	CASSYQGADEAFF
15	TRBV7-9	TRBJ2-7	few	TRBD1	TGTGCCAGCAGCCCAAGACAGGGGACGGTCGCTGAGCAGTACTTC	CASSPRQGTVAEQYF
15	TRBV5-1	TRBJ1-4	-	TRBD1	TGCGCCAGCAGCTTGGGGACAGGAAGAAATGAAAAACTGTTTTTT	CASSLGTGRNEKLFF
16	TRBV10-3	TRBJ2-3	-	TRBD2	TGTGCCATCAGCCCCGGAAGCGGGGGGATTGCAGATACGCAGTATTTT	CAISPGSGGIADTQYF
13	TRBV30	TRBJ1-2	-	-	TGTGCCTGGAGTGTAGAACAGGGAAGCGGCTACACCTTC	CAWSVEQGSGYTF
18	TRBV4-1	TRBJ1-6	-	TRBD1	TGCGCCAGCAGACTAATCCCGGGACAGGGCATGGGAAATTCACCCCTCCACTTT	CASRLIPGQGMGNSPLHF
15	TRBV5-4	TRBJ2-7	-	TRBD2	TGTGCCAGCAGCTTGGGCCAGCGGGAGTCCCACGAGCAGTACTTC	CASSLGQRESHEQYF
15	TRBV30	TRBJ1-4	once	-	TGTGCCTGGAGTGTACCGGGGGGAGCTAATGAAAAACTGTTTTTT	CAWSVPGGANEKLFF
13	TRBV10-1	TRBJ2-7	-	TRBD2	TGCGCCAGCAGCGAGGGACTAGCCTACGAGCAGTACTTC	CASSEGLAYEQYF
19	TRBV5-1	TRBJ2-3	-	TRBD1	TGCGCCAGCAGCTCAGACAGGGATTCCCCCCAAGCGAGCACAGATACGCAGTATTTT	CASSSDRDSPQASTDTQYF
14	TRBV4-2	TRBJ2-7	-	-	TGTGCCAGCGGACTACCGGGAGCCGCCTACGAGCAGTACTTC	CASGLPGAAYEQYF